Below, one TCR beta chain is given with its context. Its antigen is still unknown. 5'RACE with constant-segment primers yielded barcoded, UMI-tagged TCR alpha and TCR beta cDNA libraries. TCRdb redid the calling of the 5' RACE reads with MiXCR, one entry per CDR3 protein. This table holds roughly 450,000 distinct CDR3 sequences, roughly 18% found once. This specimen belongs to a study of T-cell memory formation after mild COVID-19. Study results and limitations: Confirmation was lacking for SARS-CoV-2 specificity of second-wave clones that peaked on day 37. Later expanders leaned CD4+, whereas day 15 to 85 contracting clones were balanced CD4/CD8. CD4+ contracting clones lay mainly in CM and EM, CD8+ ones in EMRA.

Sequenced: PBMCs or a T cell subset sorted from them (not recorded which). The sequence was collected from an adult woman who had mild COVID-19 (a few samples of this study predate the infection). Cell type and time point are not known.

CDR3 sequence (DNA): TGCAGTGCTAGAGATGTCGAGGGAGGGCGTCCAGATACGCAGTATTTT. Its protein product is CSARDVEGGRPDTQYF. This chain connects TRBV20-1 to TRBJ2-3; 7 bases agree with TRBD2. Germline trimming cut 0 bases from V and 4 bases from J; bases unmatched to any gene: 10. CDR3 size: 16 residues. Germline V gene sequence: CDR1 DFQATT, CDR2 SNEGSKA (reference sequence).